Described below is a single TCR beta chain sequence and its context. Its antigen is unknown. Assay: immunoSEQ multiplex PCR; the TCRdb copy retains only in-frame clones and omits some. The table records 100,000 or so clones, 45% to 65% of them present only once. The data are from a study of cytotoxic CD8 clonotypes in ibrutinib-treated CLL. The wider study: Averaging across samples gave approximately 260,000 productive templates and around 100,000 productive rearrangements. General study findings and limits: Sampling of sustained-remission and progressing patients occurred at differing times. The clonality went up when patients responded to ibrutinib and dropped back toward baseline at progression.

The V gene's germline CDR1 is SGHDT and CDR2 YYEEEE. V shed 2 bases and J shed 8 bases, with 17 bases lying between them. The CDR3 loop spans 15 amino acids. The sequence was collected from a human donor with chronic lymphocytic leukemia. The rearrangement links TRBV5-6 to TRBJ2-1; the D gene could be TRBD1 or TRBD2 (5 bases each). The material was PBMCs, obtained after 24 months of ibrutinib treatment. The chain's CDR3 is CASSFSGRVRDEQFF. For the CDR3, the DNA is TGTGCCAGCAGCTTCTCTGGCAGGGTGAGGGATGAGCAGTTCTTC.